This T cell receptor beta chain was documented in a study of T cells in Graves' hyperthyroidism and ophthalmopathy. Study-wide results and caveats: Most thyroid clonotypes that were expanded above 0.001 also turned up in blood. Model predictions of ophthalmopathy came a median around 7.1 months before onset. Stable hyperthyroidism and ophthalmopathy were separated using 13 V-J signatures.

TCR beta CDR3 regions were amplified from RNA. With the HTBI primer set, the TCR CDR3 went through a first round of RT-PCR. TCRdb reprocessed the multiplex PCR reads with MiXCR, giving one entry per CDR3 protein. The top ten clones hold around two fifths of a sample with approximately 200,000 distinct CDR3 sequences, 15% to 20% of them seen once. Ten or more counts support this clonotype. Its antigen is still unknown. Trimming removed 7 bases at V and 6 bases at J, with 12 bases between. Germline loops: CDR1 SNHLY, CDR2 FYNNEI. This CDR3 is built from 13 residues. The receptor's source is a man aged 35 to 55 with Graves' hyperthyroidism. The chain employs TRBV2 and TRBJ2-2; no definite D call. The specimen was blood. CDR3 sequence (DNA): TGTGCCAGCACCCTATCCCCATCCGGGGAGCTGTTTTTT. Amino acids: CASTLSPSGELFF.